The entry that follows covers one TCR beta chain sequence. Its antigen remains unknown. CDR3 size: 18 residues. The germline V gene has CDR1 SGHVS and CDR2 FQNEAQ. With V trimmed by 3 bases and J by 2 bases, 6 bases remained unmatched. These data are taken from a study of shared clonotypes between healthy human individuals. The study, taken as a whole, reports: Rarefaction analysis demonstrated incomplete sorted-subset sequencing notwithstanding large depth. Memory subsets had estimated richness that was generally smaller than that of naive subsets.

The repertoire was sequenced with immunoSEQ multiplex PCR; TCRdb's copy has only in-frame clones and lacks some. The data hold over a million clones, with approximately 70% observed a single time. The donor cohort consisted entirely of Caucasian adults residing in Nashville, Tennessee. The V and J genes are TRBV7-8 and TRBJ2-2; 13 nucleotides align to TRBD2. Sequenced input: memory CD4+ T cells sorted from blood. Stated subset: CD45RA-negative fraction. This receptor was obtained from a man aged 18 to 35 in good health. Written as DNA, the CDR3 is TGTGCCAGCAGCTTCAAGACTAGCGGGGGGCCAAACACCGGGGAGCTGTTTTTT. This codes for CASSFKTSGGPNTGELFF. Complete variable domain (other parts from reference TRBV7-8 and TRBJ2-2): GAGVSQSPRYKVAKRGQDVALRCDPISGHVSLFWYQQALGQGPEFLTYFQNEAQLDKSGLPSDRFFAERPEGSVSTLKIQRTQQEDSAVYLCASSFKTSGGPNTGELFFGEGSRLTVL.